These 20 T cell receptor beta chains came from one sample sequenced in a study of blood T cells in healthy people across ages. PCR was performed a second time for about 7 to 12 cycles using a sample-barcoded 5' primer and a J-beta primer mix. TCRdb itself ran the 5' RACE reads through MiXCR, one entry per CDR3 protein. Seen here are around 1,800,000 distinct CDR3 sequences, roughly two fifths observed once, and the top ten hold under 25%. The specimen was blood. These receptors were taken from a human donor in good health.

DNA of the CDR3: TGTGCCAGCAGCGTTACCGGGACACTTACCTACAATGAGCAGTTCTTC. As protein: CASSVTGTLTYNEQFF. The rearrangement uses TRBV9 and TRBJ2-1; TRBD1 might be the D (6 bases). The V end was cut by 2 bases, the J end by 2 bases, with 14 bases between. This CDR3 spans 16 amino acids. Germline V gives CDR1 SGDLS, CDR2 YYNGEE. Variable domain in full (rest from reference TRBV9 and TRBJ2-1): DSGVTQTPKHLITATGQRVTLRCSPRSGDLSVYWYQQSLDQGLQFLIQYYNGEERAKGNILERFSAQQFPDLHSELNLSSLELGDSALYFCASSVTGTLTYNEQFFGPGTRLTVL.

Notes on this clonotype: One end of the junction does not line up with germline, which may come from a read error. This chain joins TRBV4-2 and TRBJ2-7; D perhaps matches TRBD2 (5 bases). CDR1 is LGHNA, CDR2 YNFKEQ, per germline. This CDR3 region has 15 residues. The CDR3 DNA reads as TGTGCCAACAGCCAAGATATCGGGGAGTCCTACGAGCAGTACTTC. This sequence encodes CANSQDIGESYEQYF.

V gene TRBV2 combines with J gene TRBJ2-5; D is perhaps TRBD1 or TRBD2 (6 bases each). The length of the CDR3 is 13 residues. Germline V lookup: CDR1 SNHLY, CDR2 FYNNEI. The V end was cut by 6 bases, the J end by 5 bases, with 13 bases between. The CDR3 DNA is TGTGCCAGCAGAGGGGGGCAAGGGGAGACCCAGTACTTC. Translated, it gives CASRGGQGETQYF.

This clonotype was seen only once. The rearrangement uses TRBV12-3 or TRBV12-4 and TRBJ1-1; possibly TRBD1 for D (6 bases). The CDR3 spans 13 residues. V lost 3 bases, J lost 7 bases, and 12 bases lay in between. CDR3 sequence: CASSLGDIREAFF. The DNA for the CDR3 is TGTGCCAGCAGTTTGGGGGACATCCGTGAAGCTTTCTTT.

This chain joins TRBV4-2 and TRBJ1-4; 8 bases agree with TRBD1. Germline assignment: CDR1 LGHNA and CDR2 YNFKEQ. J gave up 8 bases and V 4 bases, and 15 bases lay outside the gene matches. The CDR3 sequence is 17 residues long. CDR3 protein: CASSPEFEDRVREKLFF. The CDR3 coding sequence is TGTGCCAGCAGCCCAGAATTCGAGGACAGGGTGAGGGAAAAACTGTTTTTT.

In its sample, this clonotype was seen a few times. The chain is built from TRBV20-1 and TRBJ1-2, with 7 bases identical to TRBD1. The CDR3 consists of 16 residues. V lost 6 bases, J lost 4 bases, and 17 bases stayed unmatched. Germline CDR1 reads DFQATT; CDR2 reads SNEGSKA (reference sequence). CDR3 amino acids: CSALTAGQLVGYGYTF. For the CDR3, the DNA is TGCAGTGCCTTAACCGCGGGACAGCTGGTGGGCTATGGCTACACCTTC.

The rearrangement joins TRBV27 to TRBJ2-1; no clear D. The germline V gene has CDR1 MNHEY and CDR2 SMNVEV (reference sequence). This CDR3 is built from 14 residues. Trimming shortened V by 6 bases and J by 2 bases, and 11 bases separated the two germline ends. The CDR3 region is CASSPYRPYNEQFF. The CDR3 nucleotides are TGTGCCAGCAGCCCATACCGCCCCTACAATGAGCAGTTCTTC.

This clonotype has just a few counts. J is TRBJ2-7 and V is TRBV24-1; D gene ambiguous. Germline V gene sequence: CDR1 KGHDR, CDR2 SFDVKD. V lost 4 bases, J lost 4 bases, and 4 bases lay in between. CDR3 length: 11 amino acids. The CDR3 loop reads CATSEGYEQYF. Here the CDR3 DNA reads TGTGCCACCAGTGAGGGATACGAGCAGTACTTC.

The chain carries TRBV20-1 and TRBJ2-3, with TRBD2 identical over 11 bases. The CDR3 sequence is 16 residues long. The V segment lost 5 bases and the J segment 4 bases; nucleotides outside the gene matches: 11. The germline V gene encodes CDR1 DFQATT and CDR2 SNEGSKA (reference sequence). The CDR3 DNA sequence: TGCAGTGCTCCTGTAGTAGCGGGGGGGGGTCCAGATACGCAGTATTTT. It encodes CSAPVVAGGGPDTQYF.

This sequence joins TRBV5-1 and TRBJ2-5, with no clear D. The J call is doubtful: the DNA matches TRBJ2-7 better. The CDR3 totals 14 residues. Germline V lookup: CDR1 SGHRS, CDR2 YFSETQ. In DNA form, the CDR3 reads TGCGCCAGCAGCTTGAGTCGACCGGGCTACGAGCAGTACTTC. This translates into CASSLSRPGYEQYF.

The rearrangement joins TRBV12-3 or TRBV12-4 to TRBJ1-2, with a possible D match to TRBD1 (6 bases). The CDR3 sequence is 14 residues long. Trimming pared 0 bases from V and 4 bases from J, leaving 9 bases between. This chain's CDR3 is CASSLADSPYGYTF. For the CDR3, the DNA is TGTGCCAGCAGTTTAGCGGACAGCCCCTATGGCTACACCTTC.

A few counts support this clonotype. The rearrangement links TRBV7-2 to TRBJ2-6, with D unclear. This CDR3 comprises 14 residues. The germline V gene has CDR1 SGHTA and CDR2 FQGNSA. V was cut by 4 bases and J by 2 bases, with 6 bases left in between. The CDR3 protein is CASSYYAGANVLTF. The DNA for the CDR3 is TGTGCCAGCAGCTATTACGCTGGGGCCAACGTCCTGACTTTC.

In regard to this clonotype: Relative to the germline gene, one junction end is altered; a read error may explain this. The chain is built from TRBV5-1 and TRBJ2-4; TRBD1 matches at 7 bases. CDR3 length equals 13 residues. Germline V gene lookup returns CDR1 SGHRS and CDR2 YFSETQ. The CDR3: CANSLVRQGIQYF. CDR3 nucleotides: TGCGCCAACAGCTTGGTGCGACAGGGCATTCAGTACTTC.

This clonotype was detected many times. The V gene is TRBV7-2, the J gene TRBJ2-3; D call uncertain. With 3 bases removed from V and 5 bases from J, the gap between germline ends came to 12 bases. Germline CDR1 and CDR2: SGHTA and FQGNSA. CDR3 length equals 14 residues. The CDR3: CASSLAAAQDTQYF. The DNA of the CDR3 is TGTGCCAGCAGCTTGGCGGCCGCACAAGATACGCAGTATTTT.

DNA of the CDR3: TGTGCCAGCAGTCATATTCAACCCTACGAGCAGTACTTC. Translating it yields CASSHIQPYEQYF. The rearrangement joins TRBV28 to TRBJ2-7; D not resolved. The CDR3 is 13 amino acids. Germline V gene lookup returns CDR1 MDHEN and CDR2 SYDVKM. Trimming pared 5 bases from V and 2 bases from J, leaving 10 bases between.

A few counts support this clonotype. The chain combines TRBV7-9 with TRBJ1-1; 7 positions match TRBD1. V shed 5 bases and J 8 bases; nucleotides not matched to a gene: 8. The germline V gene encodes CDR1 SEHNR and CDR2 FQNEAQ (reference sequence). The CDR3 consists of 13 residues. CDR3 sequence: CASSVRQGLEAFF. CDR3 in DNA: TGTGCCAGCAGCGTAAGACAGGGCCTAGAAGCTTTCTTT.

This clonotype was seen more than once but under ten times. This sequence joins TRBV9 and TRBJ1-2; D is perhaps TRBD1 (5 bases). The V gene's germline CDR1 is SGDLS and CDR2 YYNGEE. The CDR3 covers 16 residues. V was pared by 0 bases and J by 2 bases, with 14 bases between. CDR3 in amino acids: CASSVAATGPNYGYTF. CDR3 in DNA: TGTGCCAGCAGCGTAGCTGCTACAGGCCCGAACTATGGCTACACCTTC.

V usage is TRBV9 and J usage is TRBJ2-7; possible D gene TRBD2, 5 bases. V was trimmed by 8 bases and J by 2 bases, leaving 14 bases between them. This CDR3 is built from 13 residues. Germline CDR1 and CDR2: SGDLS and YYNGEE. The CDR3 protein is CARQLLGAYEQYF. In DNA, the CDR3 is TGTGCCAGACAGCTCCTGGGAGCCTACGAGCAGTACTTC.

With regard to this clonotype: Since a much larger clone is just one base distant, this may be a read error. The chain uses TRBV12-3 or TRBV12-4 and TRBJ1-1; D perhaps matches TRBD1 (5 bases). V lost 1 base and J lost 8, with 8 bases in between. CDR3 size: 12 residues. CDR3 amino acids: CASSLGTQEAFF. CDR3 DNA sequence: TGTGCCAGCAGTTTAGGGACACAGGAAGCTTTCTTT.

Concerning this clonotype: A read error may account for a junction end that differs from germline. CDR3 loop: CAGSQGAGGPNEKLFF. Written as DNA, the CDR3 is TGTGCCGGCAGCCAAGGCGCGGGAGGTCCTAATGAAAAACTGTTTTTT. The V gene is TRBV3-1, the J gene TRBJ1-4; D is unclear. Germline loops: CDR1 LGHDT, CDR2 YNNKEL (reference sequence). The CDR3 length is 16 residues.